This T cell receptor (beta chain) came from a study of Graves' ophthalmopathy and Graves' hyperthyroidism (dated by TCRdb to 2016 to 2019). About the full investigation: Peripheral blood was collected before any treatment was given, at the time of initial diagnosis. A discovery set of about 99 patients (43 ophthalmopathy, 55 to 60 stable hyperthyroidism) was enrolled to explore V-J signatures distinguishing ophthalmopathy from hyperthyroidism. For independent validation, a separate cohort was made up of approximately 19 hyperthyroidism patients plus 17 patients who later progressed from hyperthyroidism to ophthalmopathy. In over five hyperthyroidism patients, T-cell repertoires of thyroid tissue and blood were compared. The study used TCR beta repertoire signatures to distinguish Graves' ophthalmopathy from Graves' hyperthyroidism and to predict progression to ophthalmopathy. The 100 discovery patients were divided at random into training and test sets in a 7:3 ratio. In total, over 130 blood samples were TCR-sequenced: under 45 ophthalmopathy, some 75 hyperthyroidism and around 17 hyperthyroidism-to-ophthalmopathy patients. Following sampling, methimazole starting at 30 mg daily was administered to hyperthyroidism patients, and high-dose intravenous methylprednisolone was administered to ophthalmopathy patients.

Hyperthyroidism was considered stable if no progression to ophthalmopathy occurred within 18 months of follow-up. The hyperthyroidism patients were 18 to 65 years old and newly diagnosed, with a disease duration of less than 2 months. Patients with other autoimmune diseases, uncontrolled infections, pregnancy or lactation were excluded from the study. Diagnosis was based on clinical symptoms, serum thyroxine, TRAb, thyroid ultrasound and orbital computed tomography. Ficoll-Paque density gradient centrifugation was used to isolate PBMCs from about 9.4 ml of fresh peripheral blood. Trizol reagent was used to extract the total RNA, and its quality was then checked on an Agilent 2100 Bioanalyzer. At least ten counts were recorded for this clonotype. This clone's antigen is unknown. Base qualities are not at hand, and no much larger clone is one base apart. The paper as a whole reports these results and caveats: Sample size was not predetermined statistically, and investigators were not blinded to group allocation. Most expanded thyroid clonotypes with a frequency above 0.001 also appeared in blood, which suggests that blood repertoires may reflect the immune response in the thyroid. In validation, the model predicted ophthalmopathy progression with about 71% sensitivity and approximately 78% specificity; fewer than 15 predicted patients were CT-confirmed with GO in a median of around 6 months. The 13-signature model separated ophthalmopathy from stable hyperthyroidism with about 86% sensitivity and less than 83% specificity in cross-validation, and 80%/75% in the test set.

For repertoire sequencing, TCR beta CDR3 regions were amplified from RNA transcripts. HTBI primers and the Qiagen OneStep RT-PCR kit were used in a first-round RT-PCR, which was followed by a second-round multiplex PCR, size selection and purification. The libraries underwent paired-end sequencing with 100 bp reads on an Illumina HiSeq2000. The paper's processing steps were these. SOAPnuke was used to process the reads, removing any read that contained adapters or uncalled bases, had a mean Phred below 15, or lacked an exact match to the constant primer or identifier. COPE v1.2.5 was used to merge high-quality paired reads. Clonotypes were defined as unique nucleotide sequences and were aligned to IMGT TRB V, D and J references using MiTCR v1.1. Analysis was restricted to V-J combinations with a frequency above 0.0001, which covered 99.2% of repertoires. A TCR clonal expansion and chaos score per V-J combination was defined as the ratio of F50 clonal expansion to chaos observed in the TCRdist matrix. Welch's t-statistics and random forest were used to narrow the features down to 13 V-J combinations, which were then fed into a naive Bayes classifier. Thyroid-blood repertoire similarity was quantified with the Morisita-Horn index. TCRdb applied fastp at Q25 and MiXCR to the public reads, then kept only in-frame beta chains. Every CDR3 protein is listed once, alongside the most common genes and DNA of its rows. These V and J calls derive from TCRdb rather than the authors' analysis. The sample table contains about 400,000 distinct CDR3 sequences; only one count was recorded for just over 15% of them. In total, the top ten clones hold about 7% of the sample.

The sequenced sample was peripheral blood. The TCR originated in a woman under 30 with stable Graves' hyperthyroidism. Donor details come from another sample of the same person, matched by shared clones.

The CDR3 here reads CASSSGQGLGTGELFF. The bases read TGTGCCAGCAGTTCGGGACAGGGATTAGGCACCGGGGAGCTGTTTTTT. Recombination joined TRBV2 with TRBJ2-2; the central 9 bases match TRBD1. Measured from the cysteine to the phenylalanine, the CDR3 is 16 residues long. The sequence is cut down to CDR3 DNA, 48 bases in frame from base 1. V has 5 bases trimmed and J has 4 bases trimmed; junction bases matching no gene number 8. CDR1 and CDR2 are drawn from the germline V gene: SNHLY, FYNNEI.